A selection of T cell receptor beta chains follows, all from one sample in a study of shared clonotypes between healthy human individuals. Sequencing used immunoSEQ multiplex PCR; TCRdb keeps in-frame clones, though not all of them. Of approximately 350,000 clones in the sample, 96% were seen once. Sequencing was performed on memory CD8+ T cells sorted from blood. These receptors all come from a man aged 30 to 45 in good health. The CDR3 runs from the conserved cysteine through the conserved F or W. D genes are given only for firm matches. Not every row has a clone size; where given, it reads once, few, many or a size class.

v_gene,j_gene,abundance,d_gene,CDR3nt,CDR3aa
TRBV18,TRBJ2-1,-,TRBD1,TGTGCCAGCTCACCACTGGGACAGGGAACCTACAATGAGCAGTTCTTC,CASSPLGQGTYNEQFF
TRBV27,TRBJ1-1,-,TRBD1,TGTGCCAGCAGTCCCCCGGGAGGGGGCCTAGAAGCTTTCTTT,CASSPPGGGLEAFF
TRBV5-1,TRBJ2-1,-,-,TGCGCCAGCAGCTTTGGAGGCTACAATGAGCAGTTCTTC,CASSFGGYNEQFF
TRBV7-9,TRBJ2-3,-,-,TGTGCCAGCAGCTCAACCTCCGGCACAGATACGCAGTATTTT,CASSSTSGTDTQYF
TRBV5-1,TRBJ2-5,-,TRBD2,TGCGCCAGCAGCTTACTAGCGGGAGCAGAGACCCAGTACTTC,CASSLLAGAETQYF
TRBV5-1,TRBJ2-5,-,-,TGCGCCAGCAGCCGCCCTGAAGGGAGAGGGGTAGAGACCCAGTACTTC,CASSRPEGRGVETQYF
TRBV7-8,TRBJ2-5,once,-,TGTGCCAGCAGCTTAGGGGATCGGAGCGGTCAAGAGACCCAGTACTTC,CASSLGDRSGQETQYF
TRBV6-5,TRBJ1-1,-,TRBD1,TGTGCCAGCGGGACAGATGCTGAAGCTTTCTTT,CASGTDAEAFF
TRBV2,TRBJ1-2,-,-,TGTGCCAGCGGAAAGCCCTATGGCTACACCTTC,CASGKPYGYTF
TRBV7-9,TRBJ2-2,-,-,TGTGCCAGGGAGGGAGAGAGCGCCCAGGACACCGGGGAGCTGTTTTTT,CAREGESAQDTGELFF
TRBV30,TRBJ2-7,-,TRBD2,TGTGCCGGAAAATACCGTCGGGGGGAGGGCTCCTACGAGCAGTACTTC,CAGKYRRGEGSYEQYF
TRBV30,TRBJ1-3,-,-,TGTGCCTGGAGTGTCTGGCAGGCTCGGATAGGGTGGAACACCATATATTTT,CAWSVWQARIGWNTIYF
TRBV30,TRBJ2-2,once,TRBD1,TGTGCCTGGTACAGGGGTGGAACCGGGGAGCTGTTTTTT,CAWYRGGTGELFF
TRBV4-1,TRBJ2-1,-,-,TGCGCCAGCAGCCAAGAACGGCGGCTCTACAATGAGCAGTTCTTC,CASSQERRLYNEQFF
TRBV25-1,TRBJ2-3,-,TRBD1,TGTGCCAGCAGTGAAACAGGGGGCAACACAGATACGCAGTATTTT,CASSETGGNTDTQYF
TRBV14,TRBJ2-7,-,TRBD1,TGTGCCAGCAGGGACGGGACAGGGTTCTACGAGCAGTACTTC,CASRDGTGFYEQYF
TRBV20-1,TRBJ2-1,-,-,TGCAGTGCTAGAGGAACCTATGAGCAGTTCTTC,CSARGTYEQFF
TRBV11-2,TRBJ2-7,-,-,TGTGCCAGCAGCCCAGCTTCAGGGAAGGAGCAGTACTTC,CASSPASGKEQYF
TRBV5-1,TRBJ1-4,-,TRBD1,TGCGCCAGCAGCAGGACAGGGGCCATGGATGAAAAACTGTTTTTT,CASSRTGAMDEKLFF
TRBV10-1,TRBJ2-7,-,-,TGCGCCAGCAGACCGGGAGCCTTTGGGGAGCAGTACTTC,CASRPGAFGEQYF
TRBV18,TRBJ1-2,-,-,TGTGCCAGCTCACCACCTAGGGACGGAGCTAACTATGGCTACACCTTC,CASSPPRDGANYGYTF
TRBV19,TRBJ2-7,-,TRBD2,TGTGCCAGTAGTATTCGGGCGGGGGGCTCCCCCTACGAGCAGTACTTC,CASSIRAGGSPYEQYF
TRBV5-4,TRBJ2-7,-,-,TGTGCCAGCAGCTTGGGCCAGGGAGGTACCTACGAGCAGTACTTC,CASSLGQGGTYEQYF
TRBV6-5,TRBJ1-4,-,-,TGTGCCAGCAGACTGACAGCAACTAATGAAAAACTGTTTTTT,CASRLTATNEKLFF
TRBV5-1,TRBJ2-1,-,TRBD2,TGCGCCAGCAGCCCTGGGACTAGCGGGAGGGCTACGTTCTTC,CASSPGTSGRATFF
TRBV5-1,TRBJ1-2,-,TRBD1,TGCGCCAGCAGCGTCGGACAGGGGGCTTTCTATGGCTACACCTTC,CASSVGQGAFYGYTF
TRBV10-3,TRBJ2-7,-,-,TGTGCCATCAGTGGGGGGACCAATTCCTACGAGCAGTACTTC,CAISGGTNSYEQYF
TRBV18,TRBJ2-3,-,TRBD2,TGTGCCAGCTCACCACTTAGCGGGAGGGCCACAGATACGCAGTATTTT,CASSPLSGRATDTQYF
TRBV5-4,TRBJ1-5,-,-,TGTGCCAGCAGCTTGGGAGGGGGGGGAAGCAATCAGCCCCAGCATTTT,CASSLGGGGSNQPQHF
TRBV5-6,TRBJ1-4,-,TRBD1,TGTGCCAGCAGCTTGTCGGACAGGGGGCATGAAAAACTGTTTTTT,CASSLSDRGHEKLFF
TRBV14,TRBJ2-1,-,-,TGTGCCAGCAGCCAAGGACACAATGAGCAGTTCTTC,CASSQGHNEQFF